This TCR beta chain was recorded in a study of Graves' ophthalmopathy and Graves' hyperthyroidism. General study findings and limits: A majority of expanded thyroid clonotypes exceeding 0.001 frequency were likewise present in blood.

Other autoimmune disease, uncontrolled infection, pregnancy and lactation led to exclusion. Diagnosis was based on clinical symptoms, serum thyroxine, TRAb, thyroid ultrasound and orbital computed tomography. This clonotype occurred a few times. The antigen is undetermined. RNA served as the template for amplifying TCR beta CDR3 regions. HTBI primers were used in a first-round RT-PCR, which preceded a second-round multiplex PCR. TCRdb re-called the multiplex PCR reads with MiXCR, one entry per CDR3 protein. The sample lists 560,000 or so distinct CDR3 sequences, about 40% seen once, with around 4.6% in the top ten. This TCR derives from an adult man with Graves' hyperthyroidism. Sequenced material: peripheral blood or thyroid tissue (not recorded which).

The CDR3 region is CSAWITGTRFFHEQYF. The CDR3 bases are TGCAGTGCCTGGATCACCGGGACTAGATTTTTCCACGAGCAGTACTTC. The J gene is TRBJ2-7, the V gene TRBV20-1; 8 bases align to TRBD2. Trimming at V came to 6 bases and at J to 5 bases, leaving 18 bases not matched to a gene. The CDR3 runs 16 residues. The germline V gene encodes CDR1 DFQATT and CDR2 SNEGSKA (reference sequence).